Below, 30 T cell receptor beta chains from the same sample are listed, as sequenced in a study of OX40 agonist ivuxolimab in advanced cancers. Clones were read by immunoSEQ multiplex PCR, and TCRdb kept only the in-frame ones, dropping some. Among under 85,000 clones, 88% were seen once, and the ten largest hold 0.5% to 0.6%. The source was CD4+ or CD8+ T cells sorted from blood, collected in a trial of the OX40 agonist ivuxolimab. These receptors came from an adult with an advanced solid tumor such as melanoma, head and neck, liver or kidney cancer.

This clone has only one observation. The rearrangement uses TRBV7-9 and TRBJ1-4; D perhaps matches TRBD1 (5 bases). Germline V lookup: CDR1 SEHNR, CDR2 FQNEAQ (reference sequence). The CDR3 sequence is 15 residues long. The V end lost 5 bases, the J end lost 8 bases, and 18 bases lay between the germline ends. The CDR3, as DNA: TGTGCCAGCAGCATCTCCGAGGGCAGGGTGGAAAAACTGTTTTTT. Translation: CASSISEGRVEKLFF.

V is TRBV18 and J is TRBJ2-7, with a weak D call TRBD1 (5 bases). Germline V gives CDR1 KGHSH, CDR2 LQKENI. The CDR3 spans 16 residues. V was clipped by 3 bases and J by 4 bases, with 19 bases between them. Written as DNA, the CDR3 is TGTGCCAGCTCACCTCTGGTGACAGAAAATGCGTACGAGCAGTACTTC. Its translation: CASSPLVTENAYEQYF.

The CDR3 here is CASTGQGAITEAFF. The CDR3 DNA reads as TGTGCCAGTACTGGACAGGGGGCAATCACTGAAGCTTTCTTT. The rearrangement uses TRBV2 and TRBJ1-1; 11 bases match TRBD1. From germline, CDR1 is SNHLY and CDR2 FYNNEI. The CDR3 sequence is 14 residues long. J was trimmed by 4 bases and V by 9 bases; bases with no gene match: 7.

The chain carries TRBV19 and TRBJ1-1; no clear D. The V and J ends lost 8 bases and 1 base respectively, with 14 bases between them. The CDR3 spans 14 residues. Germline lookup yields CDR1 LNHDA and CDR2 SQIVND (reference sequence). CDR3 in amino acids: CASGSGRSNTEAFF. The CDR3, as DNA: TGTGCCAGTGGGAGCGGACGGTCGAACACTGAAGCTTTCTTT.

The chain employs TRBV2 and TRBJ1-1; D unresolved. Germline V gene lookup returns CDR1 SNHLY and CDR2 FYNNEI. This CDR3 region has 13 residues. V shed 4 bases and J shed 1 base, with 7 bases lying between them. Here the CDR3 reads CASSVSGNTEAFF. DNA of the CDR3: TGTGCCAGCAGTGTCTCGGGGAACACTGAAGCTTTCTTT.

CDR3 residues: CASNGVAGAPVDQYF. The CDR3 DNA reads as TGTGCCAGCAATGGGGTAGCGGGGGCCCCCGTCGATCAGTATTTT. The chain links TRBV6-1 to TRBJ2-3; 9 bases align to TRBD2. Germline CDR1 MNHNS, CDR2 SASEGT. V lost 7 bases to trimming and J lost 12 bases; unmatched junction nucleotides: 17. The CDR3 consists of 15 residues.

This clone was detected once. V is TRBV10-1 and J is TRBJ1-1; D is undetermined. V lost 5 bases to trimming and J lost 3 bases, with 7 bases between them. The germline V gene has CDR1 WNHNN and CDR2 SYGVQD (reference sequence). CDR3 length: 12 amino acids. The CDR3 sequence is CASSNGDTEAFF. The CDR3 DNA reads TGCGCCAGCAGTAATGGGGACACTGAAGCTTTCTTT.

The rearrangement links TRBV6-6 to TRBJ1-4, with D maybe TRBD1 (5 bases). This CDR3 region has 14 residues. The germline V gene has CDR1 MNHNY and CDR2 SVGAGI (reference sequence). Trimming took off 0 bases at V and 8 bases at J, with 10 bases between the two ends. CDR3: CASSYSGAQEKLFF. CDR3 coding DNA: TGTGCCAGCAGTTACTCAGGGGCTCAGGAAAAACTGTTTTTT.

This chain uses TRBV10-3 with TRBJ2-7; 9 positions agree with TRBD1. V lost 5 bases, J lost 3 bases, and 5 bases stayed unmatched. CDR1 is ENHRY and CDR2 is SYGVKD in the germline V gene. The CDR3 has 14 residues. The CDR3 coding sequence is TGTGCCATCAGTACCGGGACAGGGTACTACGAGCAGTACTTC. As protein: CAISTGTGYYEQYF.

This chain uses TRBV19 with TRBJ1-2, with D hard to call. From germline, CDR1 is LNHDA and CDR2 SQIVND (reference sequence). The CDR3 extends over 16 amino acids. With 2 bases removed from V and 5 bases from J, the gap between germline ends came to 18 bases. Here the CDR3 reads CASSIPSSEGRYGYTF. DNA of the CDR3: TGTGCCAGTAGTATACCCTCGAGCGAGGGCCGATATGGCTACACCTTC.

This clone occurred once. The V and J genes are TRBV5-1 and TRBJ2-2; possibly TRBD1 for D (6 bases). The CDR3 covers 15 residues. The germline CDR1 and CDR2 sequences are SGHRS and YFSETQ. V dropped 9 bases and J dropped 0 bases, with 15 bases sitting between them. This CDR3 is CATNGQGPNTGELFF. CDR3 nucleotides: TGCGCCACAAACGGGCAGGGGCCGAACACCGGGGAGCTGTTTTTT.

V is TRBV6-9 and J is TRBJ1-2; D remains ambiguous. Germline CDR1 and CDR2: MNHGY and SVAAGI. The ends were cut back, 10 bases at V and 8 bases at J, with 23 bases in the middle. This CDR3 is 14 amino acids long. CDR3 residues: CAIRNEGGLAGYTF. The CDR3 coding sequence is TGTGCCATCAGAAACGAAGGAGGGCTTGCGGGCTACACCTTC.

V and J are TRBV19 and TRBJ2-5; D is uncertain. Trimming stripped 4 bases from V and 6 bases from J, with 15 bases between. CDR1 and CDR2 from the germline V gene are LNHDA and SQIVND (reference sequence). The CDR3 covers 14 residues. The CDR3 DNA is TGTGCCAGTAGTACCACAAATCAGATAAAGACCCAGTACTTC. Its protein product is CASSTTNQIKTQYF.

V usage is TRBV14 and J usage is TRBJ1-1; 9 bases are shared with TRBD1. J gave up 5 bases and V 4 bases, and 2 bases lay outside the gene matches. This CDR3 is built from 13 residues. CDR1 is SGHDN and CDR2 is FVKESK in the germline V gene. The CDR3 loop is CASSRGQGTEAFF. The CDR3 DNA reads TGTGCCAGCAGCCGGGGACAGGGAACTGAAGCTTTCTTT.

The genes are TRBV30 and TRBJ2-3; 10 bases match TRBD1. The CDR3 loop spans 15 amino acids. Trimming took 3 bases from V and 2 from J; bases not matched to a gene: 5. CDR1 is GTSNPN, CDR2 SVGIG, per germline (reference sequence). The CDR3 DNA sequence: TGTGCCTGGAGCTCCGGGACAGGGGACACAGATACGCAGTATTTT. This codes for CAWSSGTGDTDTQYF.

The CDR3 spells CASIGFTEAFF. For the CDR3, the DNA is TGTGCCAGCATTGGGTTTACTGAAGCTTTCTTT. The chain joins TRBV2 to TRBJ1-1; D is ambiguous. The CDR3 is made up of 11 amino acids. V gave up 7 bases and J gave up 5 bases, with 8 bases separating them. CDR1 and CDR2 from the germline V gene are SNHLY and FYNNEI.

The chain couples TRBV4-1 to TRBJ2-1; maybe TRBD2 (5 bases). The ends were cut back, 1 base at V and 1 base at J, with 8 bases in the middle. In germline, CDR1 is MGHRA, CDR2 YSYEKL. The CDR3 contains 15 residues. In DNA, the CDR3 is TGCGCCAGCAGCCAAGCTCCGGGGTCCTACAATGAGCAGTTCTTC. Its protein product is CASSQAPGSYNEQFF.

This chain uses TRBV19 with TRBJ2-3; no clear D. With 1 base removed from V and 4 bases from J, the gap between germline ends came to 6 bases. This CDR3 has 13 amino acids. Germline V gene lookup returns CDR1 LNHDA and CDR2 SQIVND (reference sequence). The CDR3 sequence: CASSIGRADTQYF. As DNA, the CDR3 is TGTGCCAGTAGTATAGGTAGGGCAGATACGCAGTATTTT.

The CDR3 loop is CASSPQGTANSPLHF. The CDR3 DNA is TGTGCCAGCAGTCCACAGGGGACCGCTAATTCACCCCTCCACTTT. The chain employs TRBV28 and TRBJ1-6, with 7 bases fitting TRBD1. The V gene's germline CDR1 is MDHEN and CDR2 SYDVKM. The CDR3 contains 15 residues. V shed 5 bases, J shed 6 bases, and the junction held 7 bases outside the gene matches.

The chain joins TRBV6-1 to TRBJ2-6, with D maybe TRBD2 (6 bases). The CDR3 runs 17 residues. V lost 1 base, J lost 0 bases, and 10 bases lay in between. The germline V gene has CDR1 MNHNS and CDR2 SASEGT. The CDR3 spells CASSEELGLSGANVLTF. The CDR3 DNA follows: TGTGCCAGCAGTGAAGAGCTGGGACTCTCTGGGGCCAACGTCCTGACTTTC.

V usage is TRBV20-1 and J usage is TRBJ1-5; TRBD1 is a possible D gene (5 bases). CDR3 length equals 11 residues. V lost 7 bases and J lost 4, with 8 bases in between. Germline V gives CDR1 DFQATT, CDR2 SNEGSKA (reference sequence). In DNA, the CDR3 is TGCAGTGTCGGGGGTAATCAGCCCCAGCATTTT. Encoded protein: CSVGGNQPQHF.

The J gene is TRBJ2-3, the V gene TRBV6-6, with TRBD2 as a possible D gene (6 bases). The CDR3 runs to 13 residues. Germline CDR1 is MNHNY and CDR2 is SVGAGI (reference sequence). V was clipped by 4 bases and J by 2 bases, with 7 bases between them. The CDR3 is CASSWTTTDTQYF. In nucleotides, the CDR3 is TGTGCCAGCAGTTGGACTACCACAGATACGCAGTATTTT.

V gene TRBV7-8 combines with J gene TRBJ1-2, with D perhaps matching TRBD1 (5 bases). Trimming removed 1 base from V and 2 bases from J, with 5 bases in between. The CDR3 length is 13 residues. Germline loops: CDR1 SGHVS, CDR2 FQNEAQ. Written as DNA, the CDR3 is TGTGCCAGCAGCTTAGGGGGGAACTATGGCTACACCTTC. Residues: CASSLGGNYGYTF.

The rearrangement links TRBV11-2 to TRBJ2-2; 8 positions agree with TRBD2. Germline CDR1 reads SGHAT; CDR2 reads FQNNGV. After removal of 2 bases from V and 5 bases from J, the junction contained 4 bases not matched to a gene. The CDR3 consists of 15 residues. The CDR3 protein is CASSLRAGETGELFF. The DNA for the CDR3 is TGTGCCAGCAGCTTACGAGCGGGGGAGACCGGGGAGCTGTTTTTT.

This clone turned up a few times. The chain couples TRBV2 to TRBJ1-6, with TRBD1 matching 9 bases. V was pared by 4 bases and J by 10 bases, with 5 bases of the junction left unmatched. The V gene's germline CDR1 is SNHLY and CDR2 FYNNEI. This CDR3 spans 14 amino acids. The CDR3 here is CASSVGQGNSPLHF. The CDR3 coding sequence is TGTGCCAGCAGTGTGGGACAGGGAAACTCACCCCTCCACTTT.

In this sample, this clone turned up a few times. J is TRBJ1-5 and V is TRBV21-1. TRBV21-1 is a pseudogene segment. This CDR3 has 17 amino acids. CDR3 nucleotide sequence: TGTGCCAGCAGCAAAGCGCTCGGTAGTAGAAGCAATCAGCCCCAGCATTTT. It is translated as CASSKALGSRSNQPQHF.

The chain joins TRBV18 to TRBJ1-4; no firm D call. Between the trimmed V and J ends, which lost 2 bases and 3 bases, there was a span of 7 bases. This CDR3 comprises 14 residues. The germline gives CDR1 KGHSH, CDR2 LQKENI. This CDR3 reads CASSPYSPNEKLFF. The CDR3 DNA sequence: TGTGCCAGCTCACCATATTCGCCTAATGAAAAACTGTTTTTT.

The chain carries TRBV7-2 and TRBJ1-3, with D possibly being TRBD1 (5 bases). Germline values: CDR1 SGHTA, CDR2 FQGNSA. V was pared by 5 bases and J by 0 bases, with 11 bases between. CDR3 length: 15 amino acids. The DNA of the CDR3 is TGTGCCAGCAGCCTCCGACAGAGCTCTGGAAACACCATATATTTT. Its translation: CASSLRQSSGNTIYF.

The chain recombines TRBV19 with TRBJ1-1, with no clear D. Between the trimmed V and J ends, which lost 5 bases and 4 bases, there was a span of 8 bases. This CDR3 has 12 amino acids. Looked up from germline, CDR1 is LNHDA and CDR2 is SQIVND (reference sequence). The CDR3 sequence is CASSSVGTEAFF. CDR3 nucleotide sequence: TGTGCCAGTAGTTCCGTAGGCACTGAAGCTTTCTTT. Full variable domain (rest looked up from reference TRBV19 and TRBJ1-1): DGGITQSPKYLFRKEGQNVTLSCEQNLNHDAMYWYRQDPGQGLRLIYYSQIVNDFQKGDIAEGYSVSREKKESFPLTVTSAQKNPTAFYLCASSSVGTEAFFGQGTRLTVV.

The CDR3 loop is CASSPGQGRSYEQYF. DNA for the CDR3: TGCGCCAGCAGCCCGGGACAGGGACGCTCCTACGAGCAGTACTTC. The chain uses TRBV4-1 and TRBJ2-7; 9 nucleotides agree with TRBD1. V was pared by 4 bases and J by 0 bases, with 4 bases of the junction left unmatched. Germline V CDR1 and CDR2: MGHRA, YSYEKL. The CDR3 is made up of 15 amino acids.